A selection of T cell receptor beta chains follows, all from one sample in a study of blood T cells in healthy people across ages. From the 5' RACE reads, TCRdb called clonotypes with MiXCR, one entry per CDR3 protein. The sample yields almost 1 million distinct CDR3 sequences, about 51% seen once. The source material was blood. Every receptor here comes from a woman aged 55 to 70 in good health. Both conserved end residues are part of each CDR3. D genes are given only for firm matches. Clone size is not always given. Where it is, it says once, few, many or a class for expanded clones.

v_call: TRBV7-2
clone_size: -
j_call: TRBJ2-1
d_call: -
cdr3_nt: TGTGCCAGCAGCTCGAAGGGTAGCTCCTACAATGAGCAGTTCTTC
cdr3_aa: CASSSKGSSYNEQFF

v_call: TRBV7-9
clone_size: few
j_call: TRBJ1-2
d_call: TRBD1
cdr3_nt: TGTGCCAGCAGCCCACCTCCTACAGGGGTCTATGGCTACACCTTC
cdr3_aa: CASSPPPTGVYGYTF

v_call: TRBV4-2
clone_size: many
j_call: TRBJ1-2
d_call: -
cdr3_nt: TGTGCCAGCAGCCAAGAAGGGCAGGGGCTATATGGCTACACCTTC
cdr3_aa: CASSQEGQGLYGYTF

v_call: TRBV20-1
clone_size: few
j_call: TRBJ2-1
d_call: TRBD2
cdr3_nt: TGCAGTGCATACGGACTAGCGGGAGAGGGTGAGCAGTTCTTC
cdr3_aa: CSAYGLAGEGEQFF

v_call: TRBV20-1
clone_size: -
j_call: TRBJ1-5
d_call: -
cdr3_nt: TGCAGTGCTAGCCAGGGAAGGCAGCCCCAGCATTTT
cdr3_aa: CSASQGRQPQHF

v_call: TRBV3-1
clone_size: -
j_call: TRBJ2-4
d_call: -
cdr3_nt: TGTGCCAGCAGCAACAATCCGGGACTTATACTGGAGCAGTACTTC
cdr3_aa: CASSNNPGLILEQYF

v_call: TRBV5-5
clone_size: few
j_call: TRBJ2-3
d_call: TRBD2
cdr3_nt: TGTGCCAGCAGCTTGCAACTAGCGGGAGCAGATACGCAGTATTTT
cdr3_aa: CASSLQLAGADTQYF

v_call: TRBV28
clone_size: many
j_call: TRBJ2-1
d_call: TRBD2
cdr3_nt: TGTGCCAGCATCTTGACTAGCGGTTACAATGAGCAGTTCTTC
cdr3_aa: CASILTSGYNEQFF

v_call: TRBV27
clone_size: -
j_call: TRBJ2-3
d_call: -
cdr3_nt: TGTGCCAGCAGTTTATCGTCTGCCACGATAGGAGATACGCAGTATTTT
cdr3_aa: CASSLSSATIGDTQYF

v_call: TRBV7-9
clone_size: few
j_call: TRBJ2-7
d_call: TRBD2
cdr3_nt: TGTGCCAGCAGCTCCATGGGCGGGGGGGGCGGATACTACGAGCAGTACTTC
cdr3_aa: CASSSMGGGGGYYEQYF

v_call: TRBV5-1
clone_size: few
j_call: TRBJ1-5
d_call: -
cdr3_nt: TGCGCCAGCAGCGGCCCCGGAGGTAGTCAGCCCCAGCATTTT
cdr3_aa: CASSGPGGSQPQHF

v_call: TRBV6-6
clone_size: -
j_call: TRBJ2-1
d_call: TRBD1
cdr3_nt: TGTGCCAGCAGTTACTACGGACAGGGGTCCTACAATGAGCAGTTCTTC
cdr3_aa: CASSYYGQGSYNEQFF

v_call: TRBV29-1
clone_size: -
j_call: TRBJ2-4
d_call: TRBD1
cdr3_nt: TGCAGCGTTCAACCCGGGACAGGCGGAAACATTCAGTACTTC
cdr3_aa: CSVQPGTGGNIQYF

v_call: TRBV30
clone_size: -
j_call: TRBJ2-1
d_call: -
cdr3_nt: TGTGCCGCGAAACCCCCGAGGGGTGAGCAGTTCTTC
cdr3_aa: CAAKPPRGEQFF

v_call: TRBV29-1
clone_size: many
j_call: TRBJ2-7
d_call: TRBD1
cdr3_nt: TGCAGCATAAAGACGGGACAGAGGACCTACGAGCAGTACTTC
cdr3_aa: CSIKTGQRTYEQYF

v_call: TRBV6-6
clone_size: -
j_call: TRBJ2-7
d_call: -
cdr3_nt: TGTGCCAGCAGTTACGAAGCTTCTCTCGAGCAGTACTTC
cdr3_aa: CASSYEASLEQYF

v_call: TRBV7-7
clone_size: -
j_call: TRBJ2-5
d_call: -
cdr3_nt: TGTGCCAGCAGCTTAGTGGGGGGTAGGGAAGAGACCCAGTACTTC
cdr3_aa: CASSLVGGREETQYF

v_call: TRBV12-3/TRBV12-4
clone_size: -
j_call: TRBJ2-7
d_call: TRBD1
cdr3_nt: TGTGCCAGCAGCCCCAATACAGGGGGCGCGAAGCGGCAGTACTTC
cdr3_aa: CASSPNTGGAKRQYF

v_call: TRBV4-1
clone_size: few
j_call: TRBJ2-3
d_call: TRBD2
cdr3_nt: TGCGCCAGCTCCGGTCAGCGGGAGGGCCTGTCTAGAGATACGCAGTATTTT
cdr3_aa: CASSGQREGLSRDTQYF

v_call: TRBV4-1
clone_size: -
j_call: TRBJ2-5
d_call: -
cdr3_nt: TGCGCCAGCAGCCAACCTTTAACAGGGCTAGTCAGAGAGACCCAGTACTTC
cdr3_aa: CASSQPLTGLVRETQYF

v_call: TRBV7-9
clone_size: -
j_call: TRBJ2-5
d_call: -
cdr3_nt: TGTGCCAGCAGCCCCCAGGGACGGAGCAAAGAGACCCAGTACTTC
cdr3_aa: CASSPQGRSKETQYF

v_call: TRBV20-1
clone_size: -
j_call: TRBJ2-7
d_call: -
cdr3_nt: TGCAGTGCTAGACCCCACCGGGTCGCCTACGAGCAGTACTTC
cdr3_aa: CSARPHRVAYEQYF

v_call: TRBV6-1
clone_size: -
j_call: TRBJ2-5
d_call: TRBD2
cdr3_nt: TGTGCCAGCAGTCCCATAACCGGGACTAGCGGGAGGGTAGGGAAAGAGACCCAGTACTTC
cdr3_aa: CASSPITGTSGRVGKETQYF

v_call: TRBV28
clone_size: -
j_call: TRBJ2-3
d_call: TRBD2
cdr3_nt: TGTGCCAGCAGAGGAAGCGGGAGGGTCACAGATACGCAGTATTTT
cdr3_aa: CASRGSGRVTDTQYF

v_call: TRBV28
clone_size: -
j_call: TRBJ2-3
d_call: TRBD2
cdr3_nt: TGTGCCAGCAGTCCCCCTATAGCGGGAAGTACAGATACGCAGTATTTT
cdr3_aa: CASSPPIAGSTDTQYF

v_call: TRBV5-6
clone_size: -
j_call: TRBJ2-1
d_call: TRBD2
cdr3_nt: TGTGCCAGCAGCTTGGACCTTAGCGGGAGAAAACACAATGAGCAGTTCTTC
cdr3_aa: CASSLDLSGRKHNEQFF

v_call: TRBV11-2
clone_size: many
j_call: TRBJ2-3
d_call: TRBD2
cdr3_nt: TGTGCCAGCAGCTCAGAGGGACTAGGAGGCGGGGATACGCAGTATTTT
cdr3_aa: CASSSEGLGGGDTQYF

v_call: TRBV30
clone_size: -
j_call: TRBJ1-2
d_call: TRBD1
cdr3_nt: TGTGCCTGGACAGGGGGCTTTGACTATGGCTACACCTTC
cdr3_aa: CAWTGGFDYGYTF

v_call: TRBV4-1
clone_size: -
j_call: TRBJ2-7
d_call: TRBD1
cdr3_nt: TGCGCCAGCAGCAAACCGGGACAGGGGTCCTACGAGCAGTACTTC
cdr3_aa: CASSKPGQGSYEQYF

v_call: TRBV20-1
clone_size: -
j_call: TRBJ2-1
d_call: TRBD2
cdr3_nt: TGCAGTGCTATCAGCGGGAGGTCCCGCAATGAGCAGTTCTTC
cdr3_aa: CSAISGRSRNEQFF

v_call: TRBV20-1
clone_size: -
j_call: TRBJ2-6
d_call: -
cdr3_nt: TGCAGTGCCACCCCGGATCACACACCGGACTCTGGGGCCAACGTCCTGACTTTC
cdr3_aa: CSATPDHTPDSGANVLTF

v_call: TRBV3-1
clone_size: once
j_call: TRBJ2-7
d_call: TRBD1
cdr3_nt: TGTGCCAGCAGCCCTGCGAACAGGGGCCACGAGCAGTACTTC
cdr3_aa: CASSPANRGHEQYF

v_call: TRBV10-1
clone_size: -
j_call: TRBJ2-2
d_call: TRBD2
cdr3_nt: TGCGCCGGACGGACGGGACTAGCGGGAGCCACCGCGAACACCGGGGAGCTGTTTTTT
cdr3_aa: CAGRTGLAGATANTGELFF

v_call: TRBV9
clone_size: -
j_call: TRBJ2-1
d_call: -
cdr3_nt: TGTGCCAGCAGCCTACCCGGGGCAAGGGTGTTCTTC
cdr3_aa: CASSLPGARVFF

v_call: TRBV12-3/TRBV12-4
clone_size: -
j_call: TRBJ2-7
d_call: -
cdr3_nt: TGTGTCAGCAGTTGGCAGGGGCGAGGTGGGAGAGACGAGCAGTACTTC
cdr3_aa: CVSSWQGRGGRDEQYF

v_call: TRBV10-3
clone_size: -
j_call: TRBJ2-1
d_call: TRBD2
cdr3_nt: TGTGCCATCAGTGAGTCGGGAAAGGTGACTAGCGTCAATGAGCAGTTCTTC
cdr3_aa: CAISESGKVTSVNEQFF

v_call: TRBV30
clone_size: -
j_call: TRBJ1-5
d_call: -
cdr3_nt: TGTGCCTGGAGCGGTCCGCGCGAACAGCCCCAGCATTTT
cdr3_aa: CAWSGPREQPQHF

v_call: TRBV7-2
clone_size: -
j_call: TRBJ2-1
d_call: TRBD2
cdr3_nt: TGTGCCAGCAGCTTAGGAAGCGGGGGGAATGAGCAGTTCTTC
cdr3_aa: CASSLGSGGNEQFF

v_call: TRBV27
clone_size: many
j_call: TRBJ2-7
d_call: -
cdr3_nt: TGTGCCAGCAGTTTAAGGACTAAATACGAGCAGTACTTC
cdr3_aa: CASSLRTKYEQYF

v_call: TRBV6-6
clone_size: -
j_call: TRBJ1-2
d_call: TRBD1
cdr3_nt: TGTGCCAGCAGGACCCGGACAGGGAACTATGGCTACACCTTC
cdr3_aa: CASRTRTGNYGYTF

v_call: TRBV5-8
clone_size: -
j_call: TRBJ2-7
d_call: TRBD1
cdr3_nt: TGTGCCAGCAGCGACCACAGGGGGCGAGGCTCCTACGAGCAGTACTTC
cdr3_aa: CASSDHRGRGSYEQYF

v_call: TRBV29-1
clone_size: few
j_call: TRBJ1-2
d_call: TRBD1
cdr3_nt: TGCAGCGTTGAAGTTCAGGGGGCGTTGGTTGGCTACACCTTC
cdr3_aa: CSVEVQGALVGYTF

v_call: TRBV6-2/TRBV6-3
clone_size: once
j_call: TRBJ2-5
d_call: -
cdr3_nt: TGTGCCAGCAGCGACAGATCCCAAGAGACCCAGTACTTC
cdr3_aa: CASSDRSQETQYF

v_call: TRBV7-2
clone_size: -
j_call: TRBJ2-2
d_call: TRBD1
cdr3_nt: TGTGCCAACAGCTCCGGACAGGGTAACGGGGAGCTGTTTTTT
cdr3_aa: CANSSGQGNGELFF

v_call: TRBV7-6
clone_size: few
j_call: TRBJ2-5
d_call: -
cdr3_nt: TGTGCCAGCAGCTCGGAAGGGGGGACCCAGTACTTC
cdr3_aa: CASSSEGGTQYF

v_call: TRBV12-3/TRBV12-4
clone_size: many
j_call: TRBJ2-7
d_call: -
cdr3_nt: TGTGCCAGCAGTTCCCTCTCCTACGAGCAGTACTTC
cdr3_aa: CASSSLSYEQYF

v_call: TRBV24-1
clone_size: -
j_call: TRBJ2-1
d_call: TRBD2
cdr3_nt: TGTGCCACCAGTGACTGGACTAGCGGCCGAACGGACAATGAGCAGTTCTTC
cdr3_aa: CATSDWTSGRTDNEQFF

v_call: TRBV20-1
clone_size: -
j_call: TRBJ2-1
d_call: -
cdr3_nt: TGCAGTGCCCCCCTGGAATATGAGCAGTTCTTC
cdr3_aa: CSAPLEYEQFF

v_call: TRBV7-2
clone_size: -
j_call: TRBJ2-1
d_call: TRBD2
cdr3_nt: TGTGCCAGCAGCTTAATGCGGGAGTATGAGCAGTTCTTC
cdr3_aa: CASSLMREYEQFF

v_call: TRBV6-5
clone_size: -
j_call: TRBJ2-7
d_call: -
cdr3_nt: TGTGCCAGCAGTTTTATTGGTGTTGGAGCCTACGAGCAGTACTTC
cdr3_aa: CASSFIGVGAYEQYF

v_call: TRBV7-3
clone_size: -
j_call: TRBJ1-1
d_call: -
cdr3_nt: TGTGCCAGCAGCCCCTCGGGGAGCACTGAAGCTTTCTTT
cdr3_aa: CASSPSGSTEAFF

v_call: TRBV5-1
clone_size: once
j_call: TRBJ2-1
d_call: -
cdr3_nt: TGCGCCAGCAGCTTGAATACGGCGGCATACAATGAGCAGTTCTTC
cdr3_aa: CASSLNTAAYNEQFF

v_call: TRBV7-6
clone_size: -
j_call: TRBJ2-3
d_call: -
cdr3_nt: TGTGCCAGCAGCTTAGCGGTGGGAAACACAGATACGCAGTATTTT
cdr3_aa: CASSLAVGNTDTQYF

v_call: TRBV20-1
clone_size: -
j_call: TRBJ2-3
d_call: -
cdr3_nt: TGCAGTGCTAGGCGGTGGGATACGCAGTATTTT
cdr3_aa: CSARRWDTQYF

v_call: TRBV7-9
clone_size: -
j_call: TRBJ1-1
d_call: -
cdr3_nt: TGTGCCACTTGGGCGGGGACTGAAGCTTTCTTT
cdr3_aa: CATWAGTEAFF

v_call: TRBV14
clone_size: once
j_call: TRBJ2-5
d_call: -
cdr3_nt: TGTGCCAGCAGCCAAGATGTAGGGGGGGAGCAGTACTTC
cdr3_aa: CASSQDVGGEQYF

v_call: TRBV28
clone_size: many
j_call: TRBJ2-5
d_call: TRBD2
cdr3_nt: TGTGCCAGCCAGGAAGGACTAGTAATCGAGACCCAGTACTTC
cdr3_aa: CASQEGLVIETQYF

v_call: TRBV4-3
clone_size: -
j_call: TRBJ2-1
d_call: -
cdr3_nt: TGCGCCAGCAGCCAATTGTTTTGGTCCTACAATGAGCAGTTCTTC
cdr3_aa: CASSQLFWSYNEQFF

v_call: TRBV29-1
clone_size: -
j_call: TRBJ2-1
d_call: TRBD2
cdr3_nt: TGCAGCGTTGAAACTAGCGGGAGGACTGAGCAGTTCTTC
cdr3_aa: CSVETSGRTEQFF